This T cell receptor (beta chain) is from a study of molecular identifiers for immune sequencing clone quantification. Notes on this clonotype: Its antigen is not known. A read error may be the cause here, since a much bigger clone is one base away.

Study results and caveats: A shared barcode on identical TCR molecules could lead to underestimated sizes for highly expanded clones.

V was clipped by 3 bases and J by 2 bases, with 12 bases between them. The length of the CDR3 is 15 residues. TCRdb reanalysed the PCR reads using MiXCR and keeps one entry per CDR3 protein. The sample lists some 320,000 distinct CDR3 sequences, about 21% occurring once. Sorting isolated naive CD8 T cells as CD8+CD4-CCR7+CD45RA+ events. Sequenced input: naive CD8+ T cells from blood, with Jurkat cell RNA spiked in. Subset here: FACS-sorted CD8+CD4-CCR7+CD45RA+ naive T cells. The genes are TRBV12-3 or TRBV12-4 and TRBJ2-3, with a possible D match to TRBD2 (7 bases). This clonotype was sampled from a human donor in good health. Some libraries in this study had Jurkat cell RNA spiked in. The CDR3 region is CASSFDGGHTDTQYF. DNA for the CDR3: TGTGCCAGCAGTTTCGACGGGGGGCACACAGATACGCAGTATTTT.